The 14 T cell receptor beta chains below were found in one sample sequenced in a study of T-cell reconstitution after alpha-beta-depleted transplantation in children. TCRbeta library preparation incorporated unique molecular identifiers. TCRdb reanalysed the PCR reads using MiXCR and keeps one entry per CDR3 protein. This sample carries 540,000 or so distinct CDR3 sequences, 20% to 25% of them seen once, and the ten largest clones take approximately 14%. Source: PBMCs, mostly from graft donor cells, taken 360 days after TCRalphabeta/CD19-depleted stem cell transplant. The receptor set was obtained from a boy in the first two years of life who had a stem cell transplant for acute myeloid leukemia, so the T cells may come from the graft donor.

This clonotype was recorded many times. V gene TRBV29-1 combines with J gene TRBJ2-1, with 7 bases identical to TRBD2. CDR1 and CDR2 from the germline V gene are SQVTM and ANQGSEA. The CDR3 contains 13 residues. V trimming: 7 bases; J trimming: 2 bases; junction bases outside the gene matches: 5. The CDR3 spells CSADSGPYNEQFF. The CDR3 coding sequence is TGCAGCGCTGATAGCGGGCCCTACAATGAGCAGTTCTTC.

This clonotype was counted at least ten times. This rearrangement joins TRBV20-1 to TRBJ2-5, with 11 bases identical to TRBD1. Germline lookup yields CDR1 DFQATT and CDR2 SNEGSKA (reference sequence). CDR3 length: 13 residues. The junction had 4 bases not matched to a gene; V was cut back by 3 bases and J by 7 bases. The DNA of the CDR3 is TGCAGTGCTAGGGACAGGGGGCTTCGGACCCAGTACTTC. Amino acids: CSARDRGLRTQYF.

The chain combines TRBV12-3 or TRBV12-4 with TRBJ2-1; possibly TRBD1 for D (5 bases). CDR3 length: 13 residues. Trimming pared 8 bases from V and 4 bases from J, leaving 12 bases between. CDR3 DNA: TGTGCCAGCCATCAGGGATCATACAATGAGCAGTTCTTC. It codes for CASHQGSYNEQFF.

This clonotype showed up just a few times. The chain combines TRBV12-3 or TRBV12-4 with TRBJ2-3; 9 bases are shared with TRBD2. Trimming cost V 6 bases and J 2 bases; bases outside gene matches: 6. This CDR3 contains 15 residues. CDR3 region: CASSRLAGPTDTQYF. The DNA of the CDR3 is TGTGCCAGCAGCCGTCTAGCGGGGCCCACAGATACGCAGTATTTT.

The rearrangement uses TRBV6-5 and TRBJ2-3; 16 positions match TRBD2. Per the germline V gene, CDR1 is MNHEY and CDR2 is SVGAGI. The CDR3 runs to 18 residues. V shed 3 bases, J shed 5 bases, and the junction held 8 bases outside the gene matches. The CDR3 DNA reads TGTGCCAGCAGTTATGGGGGGACTAGCGGGGGGGTCATAGATACGCAGTATTTT. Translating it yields CASSYGGTSGGVIDTQYF.

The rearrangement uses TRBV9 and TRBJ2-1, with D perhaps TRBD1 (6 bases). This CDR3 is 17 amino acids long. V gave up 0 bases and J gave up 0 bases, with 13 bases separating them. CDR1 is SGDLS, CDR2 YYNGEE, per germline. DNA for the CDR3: TGTGCCAGCAGCGTAGCTATCGGGACATTCTCCTACAATGAGCAGTTCTTC. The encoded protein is CASSVAIGTFSYNEQFF.

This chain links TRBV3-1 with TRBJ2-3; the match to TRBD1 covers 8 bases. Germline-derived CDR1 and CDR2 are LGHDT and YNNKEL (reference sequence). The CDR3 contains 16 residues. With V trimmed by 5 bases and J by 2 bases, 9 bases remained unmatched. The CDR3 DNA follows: TGTGCCAGCAGCTACCGGGACAGGCTACCCACAGATACGCAGTATTTT. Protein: CASSYRDRLPTDTQYF.

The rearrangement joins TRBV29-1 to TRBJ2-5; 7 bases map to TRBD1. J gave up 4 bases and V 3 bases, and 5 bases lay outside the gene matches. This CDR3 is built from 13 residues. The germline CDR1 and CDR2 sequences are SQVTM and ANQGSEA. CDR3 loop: CSVDKGGGETQYF. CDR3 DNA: TGCAGCGTTGACAAAGGGGGCGGAGAGACCCAGTACTTC.

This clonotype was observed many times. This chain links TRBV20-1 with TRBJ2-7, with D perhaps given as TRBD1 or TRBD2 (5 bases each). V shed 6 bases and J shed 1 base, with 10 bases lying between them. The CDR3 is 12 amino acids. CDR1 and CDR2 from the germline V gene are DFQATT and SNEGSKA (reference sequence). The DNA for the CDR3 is TGCAGTGCAGGGGACGGATCCTACGAGCAGTACTTC. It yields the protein CSAGDGSYEQYF.

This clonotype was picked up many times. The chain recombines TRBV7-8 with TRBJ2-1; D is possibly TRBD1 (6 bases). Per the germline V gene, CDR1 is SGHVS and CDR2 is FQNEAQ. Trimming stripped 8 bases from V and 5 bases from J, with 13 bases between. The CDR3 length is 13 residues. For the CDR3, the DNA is TGTGCCAGCGCCGACAGGCGTCACAATGAGCAGTTCTTC. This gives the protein CASADRRHNEQFF.

CDR3 residues: CSARVQALSYNSPLHF. The CDR3 region has the DNA TGCAGTGCTAGAGTACAGGCACTCTCCTATAATTCACCCCTCCACTTT. J is TRBJ1-6 and V is TRBV20-1, with a possible D match to TRBD1 (5 bases). The V end was cut by 1 base, the J end by 0 bases, with 10 bases between. The CDR3 has 16 residues. From germline, CDR1 is DFQATT and CDR2 SNEGSKA (reference sequence).

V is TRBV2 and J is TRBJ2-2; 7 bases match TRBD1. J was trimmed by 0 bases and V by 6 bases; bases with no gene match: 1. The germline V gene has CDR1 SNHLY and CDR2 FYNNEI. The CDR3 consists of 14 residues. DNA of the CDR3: TGTGCCAGCAGGGGGACAGCGAACACCGGGGAGCTGTTTTTT. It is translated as CASRGTANTGELFF.

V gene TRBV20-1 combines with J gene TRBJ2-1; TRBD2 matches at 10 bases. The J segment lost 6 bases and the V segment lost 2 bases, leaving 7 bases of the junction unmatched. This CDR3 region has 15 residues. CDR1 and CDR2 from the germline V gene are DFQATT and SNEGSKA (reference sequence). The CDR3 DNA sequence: TGCAGTGCTAGATCAGCGGGGGGGCCGGGCAATGAGCAGTTCTTC. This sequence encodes CSARSAGGPGNEQFF.

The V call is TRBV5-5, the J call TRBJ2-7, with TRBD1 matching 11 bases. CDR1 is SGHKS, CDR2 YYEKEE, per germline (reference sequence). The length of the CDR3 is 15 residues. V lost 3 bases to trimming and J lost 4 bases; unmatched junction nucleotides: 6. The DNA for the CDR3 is TGTGCCAGCAGCTCGCTCCGGGACAGGGGGTACGAGCAGTACGTC. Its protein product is CASSSLRDRGYEQYV.